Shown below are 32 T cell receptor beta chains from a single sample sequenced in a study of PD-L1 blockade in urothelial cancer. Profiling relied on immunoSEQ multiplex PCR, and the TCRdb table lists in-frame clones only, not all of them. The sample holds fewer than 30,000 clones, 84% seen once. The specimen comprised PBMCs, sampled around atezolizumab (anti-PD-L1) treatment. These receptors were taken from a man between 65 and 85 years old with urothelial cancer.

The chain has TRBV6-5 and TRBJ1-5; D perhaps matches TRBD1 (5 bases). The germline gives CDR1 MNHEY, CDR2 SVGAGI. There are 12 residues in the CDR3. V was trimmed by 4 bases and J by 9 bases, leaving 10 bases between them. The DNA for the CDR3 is TGTGCCAGCAGTTCCGGGGGGGGGCCCCAGCATTTT. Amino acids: CASSSGGGPQHF.

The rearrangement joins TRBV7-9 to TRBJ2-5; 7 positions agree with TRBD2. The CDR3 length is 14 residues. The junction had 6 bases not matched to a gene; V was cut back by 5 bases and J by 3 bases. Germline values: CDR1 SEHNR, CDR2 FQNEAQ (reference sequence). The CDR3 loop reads CASSAPGLKETQYF. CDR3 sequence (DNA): TGTGCCAGCAGCGCCCCGGGACTAAAAGAGACCCAGTACTTC.

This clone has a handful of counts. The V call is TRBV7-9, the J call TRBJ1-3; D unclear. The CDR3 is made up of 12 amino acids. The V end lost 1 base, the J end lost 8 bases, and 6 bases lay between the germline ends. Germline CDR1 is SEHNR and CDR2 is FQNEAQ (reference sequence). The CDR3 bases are TGTGCCAGCAGCTTAGTTGTAGACACCATATATTTT. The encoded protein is CASSLVVDTIYF.

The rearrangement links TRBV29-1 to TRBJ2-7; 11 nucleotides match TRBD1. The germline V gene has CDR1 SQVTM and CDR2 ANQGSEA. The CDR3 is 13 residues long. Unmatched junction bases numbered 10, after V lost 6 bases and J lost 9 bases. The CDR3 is CSVPGQGVVGQYF. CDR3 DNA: TGCAGCGTACCGGGACAGGGGGTAGTCGGGCAGTACTTC.

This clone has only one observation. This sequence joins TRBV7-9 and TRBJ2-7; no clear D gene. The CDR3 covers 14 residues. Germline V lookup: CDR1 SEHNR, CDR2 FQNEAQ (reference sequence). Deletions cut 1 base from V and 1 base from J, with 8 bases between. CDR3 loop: CASSLGQVSYEQYF. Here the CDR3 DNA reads TGTGCCAGCAGCTTAGGCCAGGTATCCTACGAGCAGTACTTC. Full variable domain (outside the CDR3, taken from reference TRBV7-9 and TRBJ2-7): DTGVSQNPRHKITKRGQNVTFRCDPISEHNRLYWYRQTLGQGPEFLTYFQNEAQLEKSRLLSDRFSAERPKGSFSTLEIQRTEQGDSAMYLCASSLGQVSYEQYFGPGTRLTVT.

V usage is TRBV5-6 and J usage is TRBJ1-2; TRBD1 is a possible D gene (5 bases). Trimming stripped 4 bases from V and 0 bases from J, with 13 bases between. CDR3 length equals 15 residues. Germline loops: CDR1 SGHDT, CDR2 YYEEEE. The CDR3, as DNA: TGTGCCAGCAGCCCACTGACAGCTACTAACTATGGCTACACCTTC. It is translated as CASSPLTATNYGYTF.

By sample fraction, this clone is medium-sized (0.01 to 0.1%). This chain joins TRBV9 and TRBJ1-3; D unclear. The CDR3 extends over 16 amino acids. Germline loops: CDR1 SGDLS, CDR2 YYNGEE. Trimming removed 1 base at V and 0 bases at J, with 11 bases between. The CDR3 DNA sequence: TGTGCCAGCAGCGTATGGGGAGAGCCCTCTGGAAACACCATATATTTT. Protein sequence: CASSVWGEPSGNTIYF.

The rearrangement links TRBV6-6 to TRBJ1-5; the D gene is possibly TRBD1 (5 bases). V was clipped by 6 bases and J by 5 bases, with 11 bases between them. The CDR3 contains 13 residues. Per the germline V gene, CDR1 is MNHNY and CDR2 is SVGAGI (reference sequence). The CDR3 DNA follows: TGTGCCAGCAGGAAGGGGTCGGATCAGCCCCAGCATTTT. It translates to CASRKGSDQPQHF.

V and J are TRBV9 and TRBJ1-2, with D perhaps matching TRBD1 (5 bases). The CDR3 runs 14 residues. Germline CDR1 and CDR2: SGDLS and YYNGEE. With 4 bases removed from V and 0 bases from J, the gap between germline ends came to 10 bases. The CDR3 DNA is TGTGCCAGCAGCCGACAGATTACTAACTATGGCTACACCTTC. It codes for CASSRQITNYGYTF.

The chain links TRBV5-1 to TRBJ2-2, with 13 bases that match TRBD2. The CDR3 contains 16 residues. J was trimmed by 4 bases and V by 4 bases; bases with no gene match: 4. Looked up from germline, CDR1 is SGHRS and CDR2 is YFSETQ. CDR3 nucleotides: TGCGCCAGCAGCCACACTAGCGGGAGGGGCACCGGGGAGCTGTTTTTT. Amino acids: CASSHTSGRGTGELFF.

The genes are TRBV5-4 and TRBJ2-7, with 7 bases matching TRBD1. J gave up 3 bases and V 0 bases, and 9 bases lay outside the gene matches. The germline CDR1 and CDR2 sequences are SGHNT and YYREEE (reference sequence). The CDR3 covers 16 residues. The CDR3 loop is CASSLAPDRVIYEQYF. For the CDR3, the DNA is TGTGCCAGCAGCTTGGCCCCTGACAGGGTGATCTACGAGCAGTACTTC.

The CDR3 DNA sequence: TGTGCCAGCAGTTTCCAGGGCGAGCAGTACTTC. Amino acid sequence: CASSFQGEQYF. The chain combines TRBV28 with TRBJ2-7, with D maybe TRBD1 (5 bases). V shed 3 bases and J shed 6 bases, with 6 bases lying between them. The germline V gene encodes CDR1 MDHEN and CDR2 SYDVKM. The CDR3 loop spans 11 amino acids.

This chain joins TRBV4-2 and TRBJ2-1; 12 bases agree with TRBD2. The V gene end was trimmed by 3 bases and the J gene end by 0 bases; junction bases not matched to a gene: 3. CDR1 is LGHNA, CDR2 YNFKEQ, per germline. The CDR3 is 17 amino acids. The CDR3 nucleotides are TGTGCCAGCAGCCATGAACTAGCGGGAGGCTCCTACAATGAGCAGTTCTTC. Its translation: CASSHELAGGSYNEQFF.

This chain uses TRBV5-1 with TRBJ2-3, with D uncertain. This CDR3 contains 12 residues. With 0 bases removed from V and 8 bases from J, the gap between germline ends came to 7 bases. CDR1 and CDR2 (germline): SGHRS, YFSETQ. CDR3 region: CASSLEWSTQYF. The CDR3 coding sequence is TGCGCCAGCAGCTTGGAATGGAGTACGCAGTATTTT.

This CDR3 is CASSLIAGRTYNEQFF. The CDR3 DNA is TGTGCCAGCAGCCTAATAGCGGGACGGACCTACAATGAGCAGTTCTTC. The chain recombines TRBV14 with TRBJ2-1; 8 nucleotides align to TRBD2. The CDR3 covers 16 residues. V trimming: 4 bases; J trimming: 2 bases; junction bases outside the gene matches: 7. The germline V gene encodes CDR1 SGHDN and CDR2 FVKESK.

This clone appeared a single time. The CDR3 bases are TGTGCCAGCAGTTCTATATCGCCGCGGGAGAACACTGAAGCTTTCTTT. This sequence encodes CASSSISPRENTEAFF. The J gene is TRBJ1-1, the V gene TRBV4-2; unclear D gene. The germline V gene encodes CDR1 LGHNA and CDR2 YNFKEQ. Trimming cost V 6 bases and J 1 base, with 18 bases left between them. CDR3 length equals 16 residues.

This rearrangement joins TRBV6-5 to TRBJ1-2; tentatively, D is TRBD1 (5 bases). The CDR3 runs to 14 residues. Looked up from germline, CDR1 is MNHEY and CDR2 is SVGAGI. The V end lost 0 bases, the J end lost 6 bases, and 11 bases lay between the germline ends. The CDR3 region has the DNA TGTGCCAGCAGTTACTCTGGAGGGGTGGATGGCTACACCTTC. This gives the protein CASSYSGGVDGYTF.

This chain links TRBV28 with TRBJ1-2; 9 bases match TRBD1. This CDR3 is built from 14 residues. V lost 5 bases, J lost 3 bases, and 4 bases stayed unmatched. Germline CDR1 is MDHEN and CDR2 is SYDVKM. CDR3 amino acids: CASSLWTGDYGYTF. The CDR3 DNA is TGTGCCAGCAGTCTTTGGACAGGGGACTATGGCTACACCTTC.

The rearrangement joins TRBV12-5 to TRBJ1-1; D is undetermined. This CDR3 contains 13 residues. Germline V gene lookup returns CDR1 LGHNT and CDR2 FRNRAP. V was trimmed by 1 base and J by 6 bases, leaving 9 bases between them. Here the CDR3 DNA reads TGTGCTAGTGGTTTGGACAGCACTTCTGAAGCTTTCTTT. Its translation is CASGLDSTSEAFF.

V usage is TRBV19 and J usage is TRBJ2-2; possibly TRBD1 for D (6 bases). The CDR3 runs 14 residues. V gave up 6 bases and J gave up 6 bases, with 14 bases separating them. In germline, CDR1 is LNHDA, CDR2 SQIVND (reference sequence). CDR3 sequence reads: CASRKQGFAGELFF. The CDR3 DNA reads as TGTGCCAGTAGAAAACAGGGTTTTGCCGGGGAGCTGTTTTTT.

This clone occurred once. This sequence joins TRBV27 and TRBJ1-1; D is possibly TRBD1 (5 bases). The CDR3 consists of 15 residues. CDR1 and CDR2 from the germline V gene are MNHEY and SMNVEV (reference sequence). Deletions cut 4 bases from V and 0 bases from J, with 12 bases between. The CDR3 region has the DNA TGTGCCAGCAGTTACCTCACAGGAATGAACACTGAAGCTTTCTTT. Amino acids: CASSYLTGMNTEAFF.

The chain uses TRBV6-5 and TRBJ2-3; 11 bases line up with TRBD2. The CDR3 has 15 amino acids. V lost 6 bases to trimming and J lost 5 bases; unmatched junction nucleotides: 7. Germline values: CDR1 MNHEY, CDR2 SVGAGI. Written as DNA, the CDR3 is TGTGCCAGCAGAATAAGTAGCGGGAGGGGAGATACGCAGTATTTT. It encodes CASRISSGRGDTQYF.

The CDR3 region is CAISGDRVTSGGNTIYF. The CDR3 DNA is TGTGCCATCAGTGGGGACAGGGTAACCTCTGGTGGAAACACCATATATTTT. The chain combines TRBV10-3 with TRBJ1-3; 9 bases match TRBD1. There are 17 residues in the CDR3. Germline CDR1 ENHRY, CDR2 SYGVKD. V was clipped by 4 bases and J by 3 bases; unmatched bases: 10.

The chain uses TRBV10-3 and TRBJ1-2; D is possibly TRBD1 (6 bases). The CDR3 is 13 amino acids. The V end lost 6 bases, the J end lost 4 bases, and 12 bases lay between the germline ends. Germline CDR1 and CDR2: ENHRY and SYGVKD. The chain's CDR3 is CAIRSGDTYGYTF. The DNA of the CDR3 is TGTGCCATCAGGTCTGGGGACACCTATGGCTACACCTTC.

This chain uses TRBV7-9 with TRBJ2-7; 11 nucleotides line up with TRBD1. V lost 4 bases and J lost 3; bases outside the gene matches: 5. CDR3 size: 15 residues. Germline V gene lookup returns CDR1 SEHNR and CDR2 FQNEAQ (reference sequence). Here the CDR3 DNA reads TGTGCCAGCAGCTCCGGACAGGGGGCCATCTACGAGCAGTACTTC. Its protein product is CASSSGQGAIYEQYF.

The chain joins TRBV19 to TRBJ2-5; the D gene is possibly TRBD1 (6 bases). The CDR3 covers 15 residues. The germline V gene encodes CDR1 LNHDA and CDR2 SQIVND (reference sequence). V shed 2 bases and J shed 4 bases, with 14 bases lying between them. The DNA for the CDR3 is TGTGCCAGTAGTATAACAGGACAGCCTCCAGAGACCCAGTACTTC. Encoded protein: CASSITGQPPETQYF.

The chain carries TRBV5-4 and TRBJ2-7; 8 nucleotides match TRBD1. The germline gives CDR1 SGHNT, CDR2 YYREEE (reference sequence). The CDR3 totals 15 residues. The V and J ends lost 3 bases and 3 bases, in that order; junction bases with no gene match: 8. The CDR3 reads CASSSSFDRGYEQYF. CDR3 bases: TGTGCCAGCAGCTCCAGCTTCGACAGGGGCTACGAGCAGTACTTC.

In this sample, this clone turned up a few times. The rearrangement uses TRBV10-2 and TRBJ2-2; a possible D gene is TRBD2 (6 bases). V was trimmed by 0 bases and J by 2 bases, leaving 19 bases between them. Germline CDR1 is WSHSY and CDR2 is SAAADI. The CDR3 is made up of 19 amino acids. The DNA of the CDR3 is TGCGCCAGCAGTGAGTCGCCACTAGCAGGGTGGATAAACACCGGGGAGCTGTTTTTT. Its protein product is CASSESPLAGWINTGELFF.

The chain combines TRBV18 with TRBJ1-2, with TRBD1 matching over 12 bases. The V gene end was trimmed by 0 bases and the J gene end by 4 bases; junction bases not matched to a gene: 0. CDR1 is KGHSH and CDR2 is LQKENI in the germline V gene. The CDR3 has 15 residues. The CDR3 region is CASSPPGQGAYGYTF. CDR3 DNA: TGTGCCAGCTCACCACCGGGACAGGGGGCCTATGGCTACACCTTC. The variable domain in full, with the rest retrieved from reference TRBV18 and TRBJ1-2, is NAGVMQNPRHLVRRRGQEARLRCSPMKGHSHVYWYRQLPEEGLKFMVYLQKENIIDESGMPKERFSAEFPKEGPSILRIQQVVRGDSAAYFCASSPPGQGAYGYTFGSGTRLTVV.

The CDR3 sequence is CASSQDRQETQYF. Here the CDR3 DNA reads TGTGCCAGCTCTCAGGACAGACAAGAGACCCAGTACTTC. This chain connects TRBV18 to TRBJ2-5, with D maybe TRBD1 (6 bases). V lost 6 bases, J lost 2 bases, and 10 bases lay in between. Per germline, CDR1 KGHSH and CDR2 LQKENI. CDR3 length: 13 amino acids. Looking up the rest from reference TRBV18 and TRBJ2-5 gives the full variable domain: NAGVMQNPRHLVRRRGQEARLRCSPMKGHSHVYWYRQLPEEGLKFMVYLQKENIIDESGMPKERFSAEFPKEGPSILRIQQVVRGDSAAYFCASSQDRQETQYFGPGTRLLVL.

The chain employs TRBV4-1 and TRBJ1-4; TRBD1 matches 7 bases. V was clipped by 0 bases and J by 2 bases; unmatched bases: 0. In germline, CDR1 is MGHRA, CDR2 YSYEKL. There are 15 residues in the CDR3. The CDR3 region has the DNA TGCGCCAGCAGCCAAGAGACAGGGACTAATGAAAAACTGTTTTTT. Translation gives CASSQETGTNEKLFF.

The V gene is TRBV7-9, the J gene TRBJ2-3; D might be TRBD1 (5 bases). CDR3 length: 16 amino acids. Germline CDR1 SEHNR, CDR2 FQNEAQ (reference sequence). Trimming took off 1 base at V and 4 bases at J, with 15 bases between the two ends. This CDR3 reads CASSLGGRAFSDTQYF. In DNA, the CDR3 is TGTGCCAGCAGCTTAGGCGGCAGGGCATTCTCAGATACGCAGTATTTT.